This is a list of T cell receptor beta chains from one sample in a study of radiotherapy plus CTLA-4 blockade in lung cancer. The data were produced by immunoSEQ multiplex PCR, yet TCRdb's version contains in-frame clones alone and is incomplete. The data show some 94,000 clones, roughly 80% seen once. This specimen was peripheral blood, taken from a patient treated with radiotherapy plus ipilimumab. These receptors all stem from a human donor with non-small cell lung cancer that progressed on radiotherapy plus ipilimumab. Both conserved end residues are part of each CDR3. The D gene is left open where the match is weak. Where a row states a size, it is once, few, many or the class of an expanded clone; other rows omit it.

TRBD2 . TRBJ2-1 TRBV5-1 TGCGCCAGCAGCTTGGCCAGGACTAACGGGAGGTCAAATGAGCAGTTCTTC CASSLARTNGRSNEQFF
. . TRBJ2-1 TRBV5-6 TGTGCCAGCAGCTTGGTTGTTAACAATGAGCAGTTCTTC CASSLVVNNEQFF
. . TRBJ2-1 TRBV7-9 TGTGCCAGCAGCTTAGGAAGAAATGAGCAGTTCTTC CASSLGRNEQFF
TRBD1 . TRBJ1-5 TRBV13 TGTGCCAGCAGCTTTGGACAGGGTCATCAGCCCCAGCATTTT CASSFGQGHQPQHF
TRBD2 . TRBJ2-3 TRBV4-1 TGCGCCAGCAGCCAAGGGGACTACTCAAACACAGATACGCAGTATTTT CASSQGDYSNTDTQYF
. . TRBJ2-2 TRBV28 TGTGCCAGCAGTTTCGCGGAGGACGGAGGGACGGGGGAGCTGTTTTTT CASSFAEDGGTGELFF
TRBD2 . TRBJ2-3 TRBV7-2 TGTGCCAGCAGCTTAAGGACTAGCGGGAGTGGTGCAGATACGCAGTATTTT CASSLRTSGSGADTQYF
TRBD1 . TRBJ1-2 TRBV19 TGTGCCAGTAGTATCCCGCCTCGACAGGGGCATAACTATGGCTACACCTTC CASSIPPRQGHNYGYTF
. . TRBJ1-1 TRBV6-1 TGTGCCAGCAGTGAATATTTCCCGGGGAGTGTATTCGGAAACAGTGAAGCTTTCTTT CASSEYFPGSVFGNSEAFF
. once TRBJ1-5 TRBV21-1 TGTGCCAGCAGCACCCTCACAGGCTGCGATAGCAATCAGCCCCAGCATTTT CASSTLTGCDSNQPQHF
. . TRBJ2-1 TRBV7-9 TGTGCCAGCAGCTCCGGCGGAAGCAATGAGCAGTTCTTC CASSSGGSNEQFF
. . TRBJ2-6 TRBV5-4 TGTGCCAGCAGCTTGGTATCTGGGGCCAACGTCCTGACTTTC CASSLVSGANVLTF
. . TRBJ1-5 TRBV6-6 TGTGCCAGCAGTCGAAGACAGACTTATAGCAATCAGCCCCAGCATTTT CASSRRQTYSNQPQHF
. . TRBJ1-3 TRBV5-6 TGTGCCAGCAGCCCTAGGGATGTGCGACTCTCTGGAAACACCATATATTTT CASSPRDVRLSGNTIYF
. . TRBJ1-4 TRBV27 TGTGCCAGCAGTTTATTTGCGTATAGTGAAAAACTGTTTTTT CASSLFAYSEKLFF
TRBD2 . TRBJ2-1 TRBV11-2 TGTGCCAGCAGCTTAGTGTCCGATCCTAGCGGGATTTATGAGCAGTTCTTC CASSLVSDPSGIYEQFF
. . TRBJ1-3 TRBV28 TGTGCCAGCAGAGAGGGAAGTTCTGGAAACACCATATATTTT CASREGSSGNTIYF
. . TRBJ2-1 TRBV5-1 TGCGCCAGCAGTCCTTCACCGGGAGCTTACAATGAGCAGTTCTTC CASSPSPGAYNEQFF
TRBD1 . TRBJ1-5 TRBV7-2 TGTGCCAGCAGCTCCCCAGGGGGAGGACAGCCCCAGCATTTT CASSSPGGGQPQHF
. . TRBJ1-4 TRBV28 TGTGCCAGCAGTTTATATAATCCAAAAAGGCTGTTTTTT CASSLYNPKRLFF
TRBD2 . TRBJ2-3 TRBV7-6 TGTGCCAGCAGCTTAGGTAGCGGGAGCCTCACAGATACGCAGTATTTT CASSLGSGSLTDTQYF
TRBD1 . TRBJ2-5 TRBV5-6 TGTGCCAGCAGCTCGACAGGGGTAGAGACCCAGTACTTC CASSSTGVETQYF
. . TRBJ1-2 TRBV28 TGTGCCAGCTGCAGGAGATATGGCTACACCTTC CASCRRYGYTF
TRBD2 . TRBJ2-1 TRBV5-1 TGCGCCAGCAGCCCCTGGACTAGCGGTAATGAGCAGTTCTTC CASSPWTSGNEQFF
. . TRBJ2-2 TRBV2 TGTGCCAGCAATGACAGCCCGAACACCGGGGAGCTGTTTTTT CASNDSPNTGELFF
TRBD2 . TRBJ2-1 TRBV6-5 TGTGCCAGCAGTTACCCGGGAGGGCTCGGGGGAAATGAGCAGTTCTTC CASSYPGGLGGNEQFF
TRBD2 . TRBJ2-7 TRBV7-8 TGTGCCAGCAGCCCGGCGGGACTAGCGGGACCAGTTACCTACGAGCAGTACTTC CASSPAGLAGPVTYEQYF
. few TRBJ2-1 TRBV4-1 TGCGCCAGCAGCCAAGTAGTGGGAGAGGGGACCTACAATGAGCAGTTCTTC CASSQVVGEGTYNEQFF
. . TRBJ2-5 TRBV7-9 TGTGCCAGCAGCTCCGGGTTTTCGCCCCAAGAGACCCAGTACTTC CASSSGFSPQETQYF
. . TRBJ1-3 TRBV6-5 TGTGCCAGCAGTTACGACAACCTCTCTGGAAACACCATATATTTT CASSYDNLSGNTIYF
TRBD1 . TRBJ2-7 TRBV7-9 TGTGCCAGCAGCACGGGGACAGCGATGAGCGAGCAGTACTTC CASSTGTAMSEQYF
. . TRBJ2-5 TRBV29-1 TGCAGCGTCAAGGACGGCGCCAAGACCCAGTACTTC CSVKDGAKTQYF
TRBD1 once TRBJ1-2 TRBV5-6 TGTGCCAGCAGCTTCCGGCGCCGGGACAGAGACTATGGCTACACCTTC CASSFRRRDRDYGYTF
. . TRBJ2-7 TRBV30 TGTGCCTGGAGTGTACGGAGCTACGAGCAGTACTTC CAWSVRSYEQYF
. . TRBJ1-5 TRBV28 TGTGCCAGCAGTTTAACGGCCTTCCCGGCTCAGCCCCAGCATTTT CASSLTAFPAQPQHF
TRBD1 . TRBJ1-4 TRBV18 TGTGCCAGCTCACTCGGGACAGGTGGCGAAAAACTGTTTTTT CASSLGTGGEKLFF
. . TRBJ2-6 TRBV25-1 TGTGCCAGCAGCCCCTTAGGGGCCTCTGGGGCCAACGTCCTGACTTTC CASSPLGASGANVLTF
. . TRBJ1-1 TRBV19 TGTGCCACTCAGATGGGAGGATACACTGAAGCTTTCTTT CATQMGGYTEAFF
. . TRBJ2-4 TRBV6-1 TGTGCCAGCAGTGAACAGGGTAACAAAAACATTCAGTACTTC CASSEQGNKNIQYF
. few TRBJ2-1 TRBV27 TGTGCCAGCAGCCAGAGCGGAGTCTACAATGAGCAGTTCTTC CASSQSGVYNEQFF
. . TRBJ1-5 TRBV29-1 TGCAGCGTTCTGGAGGGGATTCCCAATCAGCCCCAGCATTTT CSVLEGIPNQPQHF
TRBD2 . TRBJ2-7 TRBV27 TGTGCCAGCAGTTTTAGCCGGACTAGCGGTTTATTCTTC CASSFSRTSGLFF
. . TRBJ2-3 TRBV7-9 TGTGCCAGCAGCCCGGAGGCCCCAGATACGCAGTATTTT CASSPEAPDTQYF
TRBD1 once TRBJ2-7 TRBV27 TGTGCCAGCAGTTCCCCGGGACAGGGGGACGAGCAGTACTTC CASSSPGQGDEQYF
. once TRBJ2-2 TRBV18 TGTGCCAGCTCACCCTCCCCGGGCCGGGACACCGGGGAGCTGTTTTTT CASSPSPGRDTGELFF
. once TRBJ2-1 TRBV7-8 TGTGCCAGCAGCTTCTACAGCCAATACAATGAGCAGTTCTTC CASSFYSQYNEQFF
. . TRBJ2-7 TRBV18 TGTGCCAGCTCACCGAGTGACTACGAGCAGTACTTC CASSPSDYEQYF
. . TRBJ2-5 TRBV18 TGTGCCAGCTCACCGGCGGAGACCCAGTACTTC CASSPAETQYF